These 18 T cell receptor beta chains originate from one sample sequenced in a study of T cell clonotyping in hematopoietic cell transplantation (dated by TCRdb to about 2021). The time point tag for this specimen amounts to: recipient sample about 28 days before transplant, after cytoreduction. To prepare the library, the immunoSEQ multiplex PCR assay was applied. Entries here come from immuneACCESS through TCRdb and include only in-frame sequences with V and J called. Some clones fail to appear in such tables; in the studies checked, an unresolved V gene covers under half of the shortfall, and the cause of the remainder is unknown. This sample gives about 27,000 clones in total; more than 70% of them show up just once. The ten biggest clones cover about 6% of the sample. The sequences come from peripheral blood mononuclear cells, collected before stem cell transplant. Receptor source: a man in his fifties or sixties with myelodysplastic syndrome. Some clones in this sample may be carry-over from other donors' samples.

The genes are TRBV30 and TRBJ1-5, with 10 nucleotides matching TRBD1. Germline V lookup: CDR1 GTSNPN, CDR2 SVGIG (reference sequence). The CDR3 runs to 14 residues. The J segment lost 8 bases and the V segment lost 1 base, leaving 5 bases of the junction unmatched. DNA for the CDR3: TGTGCCTGGAGTGCGGGACAGGGGATGAAGCCCCAGCATTTT. It encodes CAWSAGQGMKPQHF.

This clone was found once. CDR3 DNA sequence: TGTGCCAGCACTGGTCTGGGGTCCTACAATGAGCAGTTCTTC. This gives the protein CASTGLGSYNEQFF. The genes are TRBV6-5 and TRBJ2-1; no clear D gene. There are 14 residues in the CDR3. Germline CDR1 MNHEY, CDR2 SVGAGI. V was clipped by 7 bases and J by 1 base, with 11 bases between them.

This clone occurred a few times. The chain links TRBV10-3 to TRBJ1-6; no clear D gene. The CDR3 has 12 amino acids. Trimming took off 6 bases at V and 6 bases at J, with 6 bases between the two ends. The germline CDR1 and CDR2 sequences are ENHRY and SYGVKD. The CDR3 reads CAISGLNSPLHF. CDR3 nucleotide sequence: TGTGCCATCAGCGGACTTAATTCACCCCTCCACTTT.

Here the CDR3 DNA reads TGTGCCTGGAGCCTTTCCTACGAGCAGTACTTC. It specifies CAWSLSYEQYF. The chain combines TRBV30 with TRBJ2-7, with no clear D. V was cut by 3 bases and J by 1 base, with 4 bases left in between. CDR1 and CDR2 (germline): GTSNPN, SVGIG (reference sequence). This CDR3 is 11 amino acids long.

This rearrangement joins TRBV25-1 to TRBJ2-7; either TRBD1 or TRBD2 may fit D (5 bases each). Germline lookup yields CDR1 MGHDK and CDR2 SYGVNS. The V and J ends lost 2 bases and 9 bases respectively, with 11 bases between them. The CDR3 is 12 residues long. CDR3 sequence: CASSEIGAGQYF. DNA of the CDR3: TGTGCCAGCAGTGAAATAGGGGCGGGGCAGTACTTC.

V is TRBV5-1 and J is TRBJ2-3; D is ambiguous. The length of the CDR3 is 14 residues. The germline V gene has CDR1 SGHRS and CDR2 YFSETQ. V shed 1 base and J shed 6 bases, with 12 bases lying between them. The DNA for the CDR3 is TGCGCCAGCAGCTTGACCCCCGCGTCGGATACGCAGTATTTT. As protein: CASSLTPASDTQYF. Filled out from reference TRBV5-1 and TRBJ2-3, the complete variable domain reads KAGVTQTPRYLIKTRGQQVTLSCSPISGHRSVSWYQQTPGQGLQFLFEYFSETQRNKGNFPGRFSGRQFSNSRSEMNVSTLELGDSALYLCASSLTPASDTQYFGPGTRLTVL.

CDR3 loop: CSVRWDSNTEAFF. For the CDR3, the DNA is TGCAGCGTTCGCTGGGACTCGAACACTGAAGCTTTCTTT. The chain has TRBV29-1 and TRBJ1-1, with D perhaps TRBD1 (5 bases). The germline CDR1 and CDR2 sequences are SQVTM and ANQGSEA. Trimming removed 5 bases at V and 1 base at J, with 11 bases between. The CDR3 extends over 13 amino acids. Based on the CDR3 plus reference TRBV29-1 and TRBJ1-1, the full variable domain is SAVISQKPSRDICQRGTSLTIQCQVDSQVTMMFWYRQQPGQSLTLIATANQGSEATYESGFVIDKFPISRPNLTFSTLTVSNMSPEDSSIYLCSVRWDSNTEAFFGQGTRLTVV.

This chain uses TRBV19 with TRBJ2-1; D is perhaps TRBD2 (6 bases). CDR3 length: 16 residues. V shed 6 bases and J shed 3 bases, with 18 bases lying between them. In germline, CDR1 is LNHDA, CDR2 SQIVND (reference sequence). CDR3 coding DNA: TGTGCCAGTAGCCTAGGATGGGGGGTGGACTACAATGAGCAGTTCTTC. Translation: CASSLGWGVDYNEQFF.

The gene calls are TRBV4-2 and TRBJ2-7; D gene ambiguous. CDR1 and CDR2 (germline): LGHNA, YNFKEQ. V gave up 1 base and J gave up 6 bases, with 10 bases separating them. CDR3 length: 13 amino acids. The CDR3 DNA is TGTGCCAGCAGCCAAGGACGAGTAACCGAGCAGTACTTC. Translation gives CASSQGRVTEQYF.

The V call is TRBV5-6, the J call TRBJ1-2; 10 nucleotides agree with TRBD1. The germline V gene encodes CDR1 SGHDT and CDR2 YYEEEE. The CDR3 contains 16 residues. V dropped 3 bases and J dropped 3; count of bases not matched to a gene: 8. The CDR3 protein is CASSSGQGTFDYGYTF. The CDR3, as DNA: TGTGCCAGCAGCTCGGGACAGGGGACATTTGACTATGGCTACACCTTC.

The chain is built from TRBV29-1 and TRBJ1-4, with unresolved D. This CDR3 spans 13 amino acids. Between the trimmed V and J ends, which lost 4 bases and 9 bases, there was a span of 15 bases. Germline V gives CDR1 SQVTM, CDR2 ANQGSEA. The CDR3 region has the DNA TGCAGCGTTGCCTCCGAGACACTAAAAAAACTGTTTTTT. This codes for CSVASETLKKLFF.

This clone turned up a few times. V gene TRBV6-4 combines with J gene TRBJ1-1; possible D gene TRBD1, 5 bases. Germline lookup yields CDR1 MRHNA and CDR2 SNTAGT. The CDR3 is made up of 14 amino acids. Trimming removed 4 bases from V and 2 bases from J, with 11 bases in between. CDR3 nucleotide sequence: TGTGCCAGCAGTGCTCGGGGGGATAACACTGAAGCTTTCTTT. The encoded protein is CASSARGDNTEAFF.

This clone was counted a single time. The J gene is TRBJ2-7, the V gene TRBV6-6; TRBD1 agrees at 9 bases. The CDR3 is 15 residues long. The V segment lost 6 bases and the J segment 3 bases; nucleotides outside the gene matches: 9. CDR1 MNHNY and CDR2 SVGAGI come from the germline V gene (reference sequence). CDR3 amino acids: CASSPLQGAGYEQYF. The CDR3 region has the DNA TGTGCCAGCAGCCCCCTACAGGGGGCAGGCTACGAGCAGTACTTC.

The V call is TRBV9, the J call TRBJ2-7; the match to TRBD2 covers 11 bases. The CDR3 totals 16 residues. V gave up 4 bases and J gave up 3 bases; unmatched junction bases: 9. CDR1 is SGDLS and CDR2 is YYNGEE in the germline V gene. CDR3 coding DNA: TGTGCCAGCAGCCCCCAAACCGGGACTAGCGGCTACGAGCAGTACTTC. Residues: CASSPQTGTSGYEQYF.

The chain carries TRBV6-5 and TRBJ1-2, with 9 bases fitting TRBD1. V lost 5 bases and J lost 6; bases outside the gene matches: 4. From germline, CDR1 is MNHEY and CDR2 SVGAGI. The length of the CDR3 is 13 residues. The CDR3 spells CASSTGQGDGYTF. CDR3 nucleotide sequence: TGTGCCAGCAGTACGGGACAGGGTGATGGCTACACCTTC.

This clone has a handful of counts. The chain couples TRBV20-1 to TRBJ2-5; unclear D gene. Trimming took 0 bases from V and 5 from J, leaving 4 bases between them. CDR3 length: 11 residues. CDR1 and CDR2 from the germline V gene are DFQATT and SNEGSKA (reference sequence). The CDR3 sequence: CSARDGETQYF. CDR3 DNA sequence: TGCAGTGCTAGAGATGGGGAGACCCAGTACTTC.

The chain recombines TRBV30 with TRBJ1-3; D possibly corresponds to TRBD1 (6 bases). Trimming pared 4 bases from V and 3 bases from J, leaving 13 bases between. Germline CDR1 is GTSNPN and CDR2 is SVGIG (reference sequence). The CDR3 totals 14 residues. The CDR3 here is CAWIQGISGNTIYF. Here the CDR3 DNA reads TGTGCCTGGATACAGGGTATTAGTGGAAACACCATATATTTT.

The chain has TRBV19 and TRBJ2-7; the D is unclear. The V gene lost 2 bases and the J gene lost 0 bases, with 11 bases spanning the gap. This CDR3 comprises 15 residues. Germline V gives CDR1 LNHDA, CDR2 SQIVND (reference sequence). DNA of the CDR3: TGTGCCAGTAGTATAAAGGGCTGGAGCTCCTACGAGCAGTACTTC. It specifies CASSIKGWSSYEQYF.